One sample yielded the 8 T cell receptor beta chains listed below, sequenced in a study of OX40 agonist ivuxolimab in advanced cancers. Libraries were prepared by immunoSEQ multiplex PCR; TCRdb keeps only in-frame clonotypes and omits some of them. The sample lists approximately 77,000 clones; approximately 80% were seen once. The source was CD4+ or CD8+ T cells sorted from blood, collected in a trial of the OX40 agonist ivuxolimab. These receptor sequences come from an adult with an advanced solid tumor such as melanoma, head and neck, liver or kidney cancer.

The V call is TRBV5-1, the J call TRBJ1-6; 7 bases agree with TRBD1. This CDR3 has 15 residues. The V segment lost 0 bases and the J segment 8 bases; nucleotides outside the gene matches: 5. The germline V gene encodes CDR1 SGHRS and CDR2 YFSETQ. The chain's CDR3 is CASSLARQGYSPLHF. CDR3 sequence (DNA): TGCGCCAGCAGCTTGGCCAGACAGGGCTATTCACCCCTCCACTTT.

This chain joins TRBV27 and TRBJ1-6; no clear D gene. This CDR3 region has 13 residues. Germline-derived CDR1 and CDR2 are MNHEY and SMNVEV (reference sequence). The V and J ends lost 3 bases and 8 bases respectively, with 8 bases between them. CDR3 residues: CASSLLRDSPLHF. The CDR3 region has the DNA TGTGCCAGCAGTTTGTTAAGGGATTCACCCCTCCACTTT.

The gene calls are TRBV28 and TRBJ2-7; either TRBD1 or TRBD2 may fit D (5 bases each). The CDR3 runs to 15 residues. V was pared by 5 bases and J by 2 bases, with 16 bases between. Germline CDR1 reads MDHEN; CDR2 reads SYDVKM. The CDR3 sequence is CASSIPRGATYEQYF. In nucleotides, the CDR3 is TGTGCCAGCAGTATACCGAGGGGTGCGACCTACGAGCAGTACTTC.

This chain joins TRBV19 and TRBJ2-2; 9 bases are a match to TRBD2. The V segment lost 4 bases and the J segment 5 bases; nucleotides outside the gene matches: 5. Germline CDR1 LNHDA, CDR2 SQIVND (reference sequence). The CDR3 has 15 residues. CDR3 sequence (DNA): TGTGCCAGTAGTAGCCTAGCGGGGAAGACCGGGGAGCTGTTTTTT. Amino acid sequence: CASSSLAGKTGELFF.

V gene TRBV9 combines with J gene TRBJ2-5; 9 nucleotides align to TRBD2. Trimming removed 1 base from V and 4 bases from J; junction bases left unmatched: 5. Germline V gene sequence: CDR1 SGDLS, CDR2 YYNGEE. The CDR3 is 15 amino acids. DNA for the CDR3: TGTGCCAGCAGCGTAAGTCCGACTAGCGGAGAGACCCAGTACTTC. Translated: CASSVSPTSGETQYF.

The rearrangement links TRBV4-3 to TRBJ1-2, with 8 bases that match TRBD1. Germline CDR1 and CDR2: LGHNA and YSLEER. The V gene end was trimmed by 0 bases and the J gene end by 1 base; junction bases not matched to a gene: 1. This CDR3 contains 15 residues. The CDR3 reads CASSQETGGNYGYTF. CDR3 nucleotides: TGCGCCAGCAGCCAAGAAACAGGGGGTAACTATGGCTACACCTTC.

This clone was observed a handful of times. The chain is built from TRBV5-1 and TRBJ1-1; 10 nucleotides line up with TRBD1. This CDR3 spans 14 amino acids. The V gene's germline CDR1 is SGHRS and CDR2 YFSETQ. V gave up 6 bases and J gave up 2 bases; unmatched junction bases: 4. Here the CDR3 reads CASTPTGGNTEAFF. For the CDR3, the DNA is TGCGCCAGCACCCCGACAGGGGGCAACACTGAAGCTTTCTTT. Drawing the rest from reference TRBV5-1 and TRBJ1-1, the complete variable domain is KAGVTQTPRYLIKTRGQQVTLSCSPISGHRSVSWYQQTPGQGLQFLFEYFSETQRNKGNFPGRFSGRQFSNSRSEMNVSTLELGDSALYLCASTPTGGNTEAFFGQGTRLTVV.

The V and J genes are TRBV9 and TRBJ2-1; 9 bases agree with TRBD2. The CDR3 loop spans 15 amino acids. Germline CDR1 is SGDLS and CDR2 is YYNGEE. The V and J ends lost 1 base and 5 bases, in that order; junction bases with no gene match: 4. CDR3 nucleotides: TGTGCCAGCAGCGTAATAGCGGGGGTCCACAATGAGCAGTTCTTC. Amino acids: CASSVIAGVHNEQFF.